The rows below give T cell receptor beta chains drawn from one sample of a study of blood T cell repertoires in COVID-19. Profiling relied on immunoSEQ multiplex PCR, and the TCRdb table lists in-frame clones only, not all of them. In the table there are tens of thousands of clones, around four fifths of which are singletons. The sample consisted of peripheral blood. These receptor sequences come from a man between 50 and 59 years old with active COVID-19. Both conserved end residues are part of each CDR3. D genes are given only for firm matches. The size entry is marked missing in some rows and otherwise reads once, few, many or a size class.

>TRBJ2-7|.|TRBV9|TRBD1
CASSAGQGWEQYF
TGTGCCAGCAGCGCAGGACAGGGATGGGAGCAGTACTTC
>TRBJ1-5|.|TRBV27|.
CASSSGFRTGNQPQHF
TGTGCCAGCAGTTCGGGATTTAGGACGGGCAATCAGCCCCAGCATTTT
>TRBJ2-5|.|TRBV19|TRBD1
CASSIGDRRLAETQYF
TGTGCCAGTAGTATAGGGGACAGGAGACTCGCAGAGACCCAGTACTTC
>TRBJ2-1|.|TRBV19|.
CASSSLVSSYNEQFF
TGTGCCAGTAGTTCTTTAGTGAGCTCCTACAATGAGCAGTTCTTC
>TRBJ2-7|.|TRBV3-1/TRBV3-2|.
CASSDTQYF
TGTGCCAGCAGTGACACCCAGTACTTC
>TRBJ2-2|.|TRBV19|.
CASSMAGELFF
TGTGCCAGTAGTATGGCAGGGGAGTTGTTTTTT
>TRBJ2-1|.|TRBV28|TRBD2
CASSPSLADNEQFF
TGTGCCAGCAGCCCTTCACTAGCGGACAATGAGCAGTTCTTC
>TRBJ1-5|once|TRBV19|.
CASSITGTGNQPQHF
TGTGCCAGTAGTATAACGGGTACGGGCAATCAGCCCCAGCATTTT
>TRBJ2-7|.|TRBV9|.
CASSGRDSHDEQYF
TGTGCCAGCAGCGGCCGGGACTCCCACGACGAGCAGTACTTC
>TRBJ2-1|.|TRBV6-5|.
CATRQTRAREQFF
TGTGCCACCAGACAGACACGAGCAAGGGAGCAGTTCTTC
>TRBJ2-7|.|TRBV7-6|TRBD1
CASSLVGTGSYEQYF
TGTGCCAGCAGCTTAGTCGGGACAGGGTCCTACGAGCAGTACTTC
>TRBJ1-4|once|TRBV5-4|.
CASSFWGQEKLFF
TGTGCCAGCAGCTTTTGGGGACAAGAAAAACTGTTTTTT
>TRBJ1-3|.|TRBV10-3|.
CAISGRWANSGNTIYF
TGTGCCATCAGTGGCCGTTGGGCAAACTCTGGAAACACCATATATTTT
>TRBJ2-5|.|TRBV3-1/TRBV3-2|.
CASSARLRETQYF
TGTGCCAGCAGCGCGAGGCTCCGAGAGACCCAGTACTTC
>TRBJ2-7|.|TRBV29-1|TRBD1
CSVEGQGRYEQYF
TGCAGCGTTGAGGGACAGGGACGCTACGAGCAGTACTTC
>TRBJ1-1|.|TRBV7-3|.
CASSMGGITEAFF
TGTGCCAGCAGCATGGGGGGGATCACTGAAGCTTTCTTT
>TRBJ2-3|.|TRBV11-3|.
CASSPGGDTQYF
TGTGCCAGCAGCCCCGGTGGTGATACGCAGTATTTT
>TRBJ1-6|.|TRBV6-1|.
CASSESHTGGNSPLHF
TGTGCCAGCAGTGAGTCCCATACCGGGGGTAATTCACCCCTCCACTTT
>TRBJ2-1|.|TRBV30|.
CAWGARVNEQFF
TGTGCCTGGGGGGCCAGGGTTAATGAGCAGTTCTTC
>TRBJ1-5|.|TRBV2|.
CASRDGTSGNQPQHF
TGTGCCAGCAGAGATGGGACAAGTGGTAATCAGCCCCAGCATTTT
>TRBJ2-6|.|TRBV6-5|TRBD1
CATGQDGANVLTF
TGTGCCACGGGACAGGACGGGGCCAACGTCCTGACTTTC
>TRBJ2-5|once|TRBV5-1|.
CASSLSQGWETQYF
TGCGCCAGCAGCTTGAGTCAGGGTTGGGAGACCCAGTACTTC
>TRBJ1-1|.|TRBV11-2|.
CASSLVPGAEAFF
TGTGCCAGCAGCTTAGTCCCCGGGGCTGAAGCTTTCTTT
>TRBJ2-7|.|TRBV12-3/TRBV12-4|TRBD1
CASSLQGYEQYF
TGTGCCAGCAGCCTACAGGGGTACGAGCAGTACTTC
>TRBJ1-2|.|TRBV25-1|.
CASSDSRYGYTF
TGTGCCAGCAGTGACTCCCGCTATGGCTACACCTTC
>TRBJ2-3|.|TRBV3-1/TRBV3-2|.
CASSQEYGGGRDTQYF
TGTGCCAGCAGCCAAGAGTACGGGGGAGGAAGAGATACGCAGTATTTT
>TRBJ1-1|.|TRBV12-5|.
CASGLVLDRQGAEAFF
TGTGCTAGTGGTTTGGTACTTGACAGACAAGGGGCTGAAGCTTTCTTT
>TRBJ1-5|.|TRBV6-5|.
CASNGGQVGQPQHF
TGTGCCAGCAATGGAGGGCAGGTCGGGCAGCCCCAGCATTTT
>TRBJ1-1|.|TRBV5-1|TRBD1
CASSLPDRGTEAFF
TGCGCCAGCAGCTTGCCGGACAGGGGAACTGAAGCTTTCTTT
>TRBJ2-2|.|TRBV5-1|.
CASSPWQGTNTGELFF
TGCGCCAGCAGCCCGTGGCAGGGTACGAACACCGGGGAGCTGTTTTTT
>TRBJ2-1|once|TRBV19|TRBD2
CASSIGTSGGDEQFF
TGTGCCAGTAGTATAGGCACTAGCGGGGGGGATGAGCAGTTCTTC
>TRBJ1-1|.|TRBV3-1/TRBV3-2|TRBD1
CASSRRQGTTEAFF
TGTGCCAGCAGCCGTAGACAGGGTACCACTGAAGCTTTCTTT
>TRBJ2-7|.|TRBV6-5|.
CASSPDRLYEQYF
TGTGCCAGCAGCCCAGACAGACTCTACGAGCAGTACTTC
>TRBJ2-2|few|TRBV2|.
CASRGGSGTGELFF
TGTGCCAGCAGAGGAGGAAGTGGCACCGGGGAGCTGTTTTTT
>TRBJ1-2|.|TRBV6-5|.
CASSRGQFYGYTF
TGTGCCAGCAGCCGCGGACAGTTCTATGGCTACACCTTC
>TRBJ1-1|.|TRBV19|TRBD1
CASSDPFRQGNTEAFF
TGTGCCAGTAGCGACCCCTTCCGACAGGGCAACACTGAAGCTTTCTTT
>TRBJ2-4|once|TRBV11-2|.
CASSSYRGLAKNIQYF
TGTGCCAGCAGCTCCTACAGGGGACTAGCCAAAAACATTCAGTACTTC
>TRBJ2-5|.|TRBV7-2|TRBD2
CASSLEGRLAGVETQYF
TGTGCCAGCAGCTTAGAAGGTCGACTAGCGGGAGTTGAGACCCAGTACTTC
>TRBJ2-2|few|TRBV7-3|.
CASSPYSAPDANTGELFF
TGTGCCAGCAGCCCCTATAGCGCACCTGACGCGAACACCGGGGAGCTGTTTTTT
>TRBJ2-1|few|TRBV5-1|TRBD1
CASSLTAGQGNNEQFF
TGCGCCAGCAGCTTAACTGCGGGACAGGGGAACAATGAGCAGTTCTTC
>TRBJ2-1|.|TRBV7-3|TRBD2
CASSPSGSYNEQFF
TGTGCCAGCAGCCCGAGCGGGAGCTACAATGAGCAGTTCTTC
>TRBJ2-5|.|TRBV19|.
CASSSGKGETQYF
TGTGCCAGTAGTAGCGGGAAGGGAGAGACCCAGTACTTC
>TRBJ2-1|.|TRBV4-3|TRBD2
CASSRTSGSYNEQFF
TGCGCCAGCAGCCGCACTAGCGGATCCTACAATGAGCAGTTCTTC
>TRBJ2-1|.|TRBV19|TRBD1
CASSMTGGSYNEQFF
TGTGCCAGTAGTATGACAGGGGGCTCCTACAATGAGCAGTTCTTC
>TRBJ2-2|.|TRBV6-2/TRBV6-3|.
CASSYGLNTGELFF
TGTGCCAGCAGTTACGGACTCAACACCGGGGAGCTGTTTTTT
>TRBJ1-6|.|TRBV18|.
CASSPEIRTGSPLHF
TGTGCCAGCTCGCCAGAGATTCGGACGGGGTCACCCCTCCACTTT
>TRBJ1-4|.|TRBV6-5|.
CASSPIQRGEKLFF
TGTGCCAGCAGCCCGATCCAACGGGGTGAAAAACTGTTTTTT
>TRBJ2-1|.|TRBV6-5|TRBD2
CASRPGLAPNEQFF
TGTGCCAGCAGGCCGGGACTAGCGCCAAATGAGCAGTTCTTC
>TRBJ1-1|.|TRBV11-2|.
CASSIEAEAFF
TGTGCCAGCAGCATTGAGGCTGAAGCTTTCTTT
>TRBJ2-3|.|TRBV12-5|.
CASGIGATDTQYF
TGTGCTAGTGGTATAGGGGCCACAGATACGCAGTATTTT
>TRBJ2-5|.|TRBV5-4|TRBD2
CASSHSLAANQETQYF
TGTGCCAGCAGCCACTCACTAGCGGCTAATCAAGAGACCCAGTACTTC
>TRBJ1-1|.|TRBV19|.
CASIARGAGTEAFF
TGTGCCAGTATTGCCCGGGGAGCCGGCACTGAAGCTTTCTTT